This T cell receptor beta chain is drawn from a study of OX40 agonist ivuxolimab in advanced cancers. About the study: The treatment was a fully human IgG2 OX40 agonist, ivuxolimab.

In regard to this clone: Its cognate antigen is unknown.

The repertoire was sequenced with immunoSEQ multiplex PCR; TCRdb's copy has only in-frame clones and lacks some. The sample shows 70,000 or so clones, around 83% of them seen only once. General study results and limits: Expanded peripheral T cell antigen specificity was not determined.

This receptor was identified in an adult with an advanced solid tumor such as melanoma, head and neck, liver or kidney cancer. The sample in question was CD4+ or CD8+ T cells sorted from blood, obtained in a trial of the OX40 agonist ivuxolimab.

DNA of the CDR3: TGTGCCAGCAGCTTAGCGGCTACCACAGATACGCAGTATTTT. Its translation: CASSLAATTDTQYF. The chain has TRBV11-3 and TRBJ2-3; D remains ambiguous. The CDR3 extends over 14 amino acids. Trimming removed 1 base at V and 2 bases at J, with 7 bases between. The germline gives CDR1 SGHNT, CDR2 YENEEA.